These 4 T cell receptor beta chains came from one sample sequenced in a study of CD8 T cells in Susac syndrome. The RNA, about 0.45 to 1 ug, was put through reverse transcription using random hexamers. TCRdb independently ran MiXCR on the immunoSEQ multiplex PCR reads; one entry per CDR3 protein. Here the sample spans around 200,000 distinct CDR3 sequences, 80% to 95% being singletons. The source material was CD8+ T cells from PBMCs. The receptor set was obtained from a human donor with multiple sclerosis.

J is TRBJ1-5 and V is TRBV12-3 or TRBV12-4; D gene uncertain. The CDR3 is made up of 12 amino acids. The V end lost 7 bases, the J end lost 6 bases, and 10 bases lay between the germline ends. As DNA, the CDR3 is TGTGCCAGCAAAGGACGGGGTCAGCCCCAGCATTTT. Translation gives CASKGRGQPQHF.

The chain couples TRBV11-2 to TRBJ2-1, with 9 bases identical to TRBD1. After removal of 3 bases from V and 5 bases from J, the junction contained 5 bases not matched to a gene. The length of the CDR3 is 15 residues. Germline CDR1 reads SGHAT; CDR2 reads FQNNGV. The CDR3 loop is CASSLTGGHDNEQFF. The CDR3 DNA is TGTGCCAGCAGCTTGACAGGGGGTCACGACAATGAGCAGTTCTTC.

CDR3 coding DNA: TGCAGTGCCCTGAGGGAACCTAAAGCTTTCTTT. This codes for CSALREPKAFF. This rearrangement joins TRBV20-1 to TRBJ1-1; D ambiguous. CDR3 size: 11 residues. V gave up 6 bases and J gave up 9 bases, with 14 bases separating them. CDR1 DFQATT and CDR2 SNEGSKA come from the germline V gene (reference sequence).

The chain uses TRBV9 and TRBJ1-4; D unresolved. In germline, CDR1 is SGDLS, CDR2 YYNGEE. The CDR3 runs 12 residues. V lost 3 bases and J lost 8, with 8 bases in between. The CDR3 nucleotides are TGTGCCAGCAGCGACACCAACGAAAAACTGTTTTTT. This sequence encodes CASSDTNEKLFF.